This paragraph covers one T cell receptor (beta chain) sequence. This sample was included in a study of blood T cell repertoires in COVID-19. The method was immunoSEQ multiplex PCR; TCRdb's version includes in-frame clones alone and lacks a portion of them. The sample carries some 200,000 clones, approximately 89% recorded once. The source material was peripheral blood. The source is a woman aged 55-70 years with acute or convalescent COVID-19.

The CDR3 sequence: CASSQTTPLAASSYEQYF. The CDR3 DNA follows: TGTGCCAGCAGCCAAACTACCCCGTTAGCGGCCAGCTCCTACGAGCAGTACTTC. The chain combines TRBV3-1 (or the pseudogene TRBV3-2) with TRBJ2-7, with TRBD2 as a possible D gene (6 bases). CDR3 size: 18 residues. Trimming shortened V by 2 bases and J by 0 bases, and 20 bases separated the two germline ends. The germline gives CDR1 LGHDT, CDR2 YNNKEL (reference sequence).